These T cell receptor beta chains were read from a single sample in a study of T cell changes during pregnancy in multiple sclerosis. Sequencing used immunoSEQ multiplex PCR; TCRdb keeps in-frame clones, though not all of them. The sample comprises about 27,000 clones, roughly 90% of which are singletons, and around 8% rests with the top ten. Here the sequenced sample was CD8+ T cells from peripheral blood mononuclear cells, taken in the second trimester of pregnancy. These receptors originate from a female donor with multiple sclerosis, enrolled in a pregnancy study. The CDR3 runs from the conserved cysteine through the conserved F or W. The D gene is left open where the match is weak. Clone sizes are given selectively: once, few, many, or a class where the clone is expanded.

clone size	D gene	J gene	V gene	CDR3 protein	CDR3 DNA
NA	TRBD2	TRBJ2-7	TRBV7-9	CASRHGGAPNEQYF	TGTGCCAGCAGACACGGGGGGGCACCCAACGAGCAGTACTTC
once	NA	TRBJ1-1	TRBV5-4	CASSFGRSDTEAFF	TGTGCCAGCAGCTTCGGCAGGTCGGACACTGAAGCTTTCTTT
NA	NA	TRBJ2-5	TRBV6-1	CASSAGRPPGTQYF	TGTGCCAGCAGCGCGGGACGGCCCCCTGGGACCCAGTACTTC
NA	TRBD2	TRBJ2-3	TRBV27	CASSLEGLATDTQYF	TGTGCCAGCAGTTTAGAGGGACTAGCCACAGATACGCAGTATTTT
NA	TRBD1	TRBJ1-2	TRBV11-2	CASSSDRGSANYGYTF	TGTGCCAGCAGCTCGGACAGGGGATCGGCTAACTATGGCTACACCTTC
NA	NA	TRBJ2-1	TRBV19	CASRIQADYNEQFF	TGTGCCAGTCGGATCCAGGCAGACTACAATGAGCAGTTCTTC
NA	TRBD2	TRBJ2-3	TRBV6-4	CASSDAAGGQDTQYF	TGTGCCAGCAGTGACGCAGCGGGGGGGCAAGATACGCAGTATTTT
NA	NA	TRBJ2-2	TRBV27	CASSLLGGTGELFF	TGTGCCAGCAGTTTACTGGGAGGCACCGGGGAGCTGTTTTTT
NA	NA	TRBJ1-2	TRBV2	CASRGGFDYGYTF	TGTGCCAGCCGGGGTGGATTTGACTATGGCTACACCTTC
NA	TRBD2	TRBJ2-7	TRBV9	CASSVDTSGVYEQYF	TGTGCCAGCAGCGTCGATACTAGCGGGGTCTACGAGCAGTACTTC
NA	NA	TRBJ1-5	TRBV5-5	CASSLAAGDQPQHF	TGTGCCAGCAGCTTGGCGGCGGGGGATCAGCCCCAGCATTTT
once	NA	TRBJ2-7	TRBV6-5	CASSYSLSYEQYF	TGTGCCAGCAGTTATTCCCTCTCCTACGAGCAGTACTTC
NA	NA	TRBJ1-1	TRBV6-5	CASTGVGNTEAFF	TGTGCCAGCACCGGGGTCGGGAACACTGAAGCTTTCTTT
NA	TRBD2	TRBJ2-3	TRBV6-4	CASSDSGGGTDTQYF	TGTGCCAGCAGTGACTCGGGAGGGGGCACAGATACGCAGTATTTT
NA	NA	TRBJ1-2	TRBV4-1	CASSQDPGVVGYTF	TGCGCCAGCAGCCAAGATCCGGGGGTGGTTGGCTACACCTTC
NA	NA	TRBJ2-3	TRBV6-4	CASSGTGTDTQYF	TGTGCCAGCAGTGGGACAGGCACAGATACGCAGTATTTT
once	TRBD1	TRBJ2-7	TRBV7-9	CAGTGQGGYEQYF	TGTGCCGGGACCGGACAGGGCGGCTACGAGCAGTACTTC
NA	NA	TRBJ1-1	TRBV19	CASSYQGRAFF	TGTGCCAGTAGCTATCAGGGGAGAGCTTTCTTT
NA	TRBD1	TRBJ1-1	TRBV5-1	CASSLYRGLNTEAFF	TGCGCCAGCAGCTTATACAGGGGGCTGAACACTGAAGCTTTCTTT
NA	NA	TRBJ2-7	TRBV18	CASSGRDGSHEQYF	TGTGCCAGCTCTGGTCGGGATGGAAGCCACGAGCAGTACTTC
NA	TRBD1	TRBJ2-3	TRBV27	CASNSYRGLMTDTQYF	TGTGCCAGCAACTCCTACAGGGGGCTGATGACAGATACGCAGTATTTT
NA	TRBD1	TRBJ1-1	TRBV6-5	CASSYLAGGTEAFF	TGTGCCAGCAGTTACCTCGCAGGGGGCACTGAAGCTTTCTTT
NA	NA	TRBJ2-1	TRBV15	CATSIQASPSSYNEQFF	TGTGCCACCAGCATACAGGCGTCACCGAGCTCCTACAATGAGCAGTTCTTC
few	TRBD2	TRBJ2-3	TRBV6-4	CASSDSSGGATDTQYF	TGTGCCAGCAGTGATTCAAGCGGGGGGGCCACAGATACGCAGTATTTT
few	TRBD2	TRBJ2-1	TRBV4-1	CASSPTVAGEYNEQFF	TGCGCCAGCAGCCCCACAGTGGCGGGGGAATACAATGAGCAGTTCTTC
NA	NA	TRBJ2-7	TRBV29-1	CSVENRAGNYEQYF	TGCAGCGTGGAGAACAGGGCTGGAAACTACGAGCAGTACTTC
NA	NA	TRBJ1-1	TRBV29-1	CGTEGFVDSNTEAFF	TGCGGCACAGAGGGTTTTGTCGACTCGAACACTGAAGCTTTCTTT
NA	TRBD1	TRBJ2-5	TRBV28	CASSLEVRGLQETQYF	TGTGCCAGCAGTTTGGAGGTCAGGGGGCTCCAAGAGACCCAGTACTTC
NA	NA	TRBJ2-1	TRBV4-1	CASSHRSQSAYNEQFF	TGCGCCAGCAGCCACCGATCTCAGTCCGCTTACAATGAGCAGTTCTTC
NA	TRBD1	TRBJ1-1	TRBV6-6	CASSIQGMNTEAFF	TGTGCCAGCAGCATACAGGGGATGAACACTGAAGCTTTCTTT
NA	NA	TRBJ1-2	TRBV19	CASSSDFYGYTF	TGTGCCAGTAGTTCGGACTTCTATGGCTACACCTTC